The clone carrying this T cell receptor (beta chain) was detected only once. What it binds is unknown. This specimen belongs to a study of cytomegalovirus exposure and HLA in healthy donors. The PCR employed 60 Vbeta primers together with 13 Jbeta primers. TCRdb keeps only in-frame clones here, not all; method: immunoSEQ multiplex PCR. The sample shows around 190,000 clones, approximately 82% of them seen only once. The junction had 12 bases not matched to a gene; V was cut back by 5 bases and J by 6 bases. The CDR3 has 15 amino acids. Germline CDR1 and CDR2: MDHEN and SYDVKM. General observations from the study: Follow-up analysis found HLA locus-dependent TCR association rates, highest for DRB1 and lowest for HLA-C. Data from an earlier analysis indicated that most TCR beta V segments were productive either about 90% or about 30% of the time. Common viral pathogens seemed, in a later analysis, to connect with several of the most significant clusters. Across donors, sequencing depth was assumed by presence/absence analyses to be roughly uniform.

The sequencing input was PBMCs. The chain carries TRBV28 and TRBJ1-2; 7 nucleotides align to TRBD1. This clonotype was sampled from a girl aged 2-10 years in good health and CMV-seropositive. CDR3 coding DNA: TGTGCCAGCAGTATACAACAGGGGATTGGCAATGGCTACACCTTC. Encoded protein: CASSIQQGIGNGYTF.